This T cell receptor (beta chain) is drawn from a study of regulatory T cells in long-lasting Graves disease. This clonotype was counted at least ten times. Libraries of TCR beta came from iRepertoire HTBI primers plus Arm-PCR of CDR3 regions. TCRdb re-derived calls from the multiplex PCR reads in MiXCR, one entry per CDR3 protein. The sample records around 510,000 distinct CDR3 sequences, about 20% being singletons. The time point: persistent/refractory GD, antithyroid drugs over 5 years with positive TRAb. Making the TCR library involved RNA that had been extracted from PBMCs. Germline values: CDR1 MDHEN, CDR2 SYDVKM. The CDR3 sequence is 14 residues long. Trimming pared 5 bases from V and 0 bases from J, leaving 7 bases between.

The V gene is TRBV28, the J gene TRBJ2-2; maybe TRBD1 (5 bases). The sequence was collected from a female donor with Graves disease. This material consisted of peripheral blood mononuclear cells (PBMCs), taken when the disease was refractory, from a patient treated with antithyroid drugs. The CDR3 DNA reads TGTGCCAGCAGTGCAGGGACGAACACCGGGGAGCTGTTTTTT. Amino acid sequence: CASSAGTNTGELFF.